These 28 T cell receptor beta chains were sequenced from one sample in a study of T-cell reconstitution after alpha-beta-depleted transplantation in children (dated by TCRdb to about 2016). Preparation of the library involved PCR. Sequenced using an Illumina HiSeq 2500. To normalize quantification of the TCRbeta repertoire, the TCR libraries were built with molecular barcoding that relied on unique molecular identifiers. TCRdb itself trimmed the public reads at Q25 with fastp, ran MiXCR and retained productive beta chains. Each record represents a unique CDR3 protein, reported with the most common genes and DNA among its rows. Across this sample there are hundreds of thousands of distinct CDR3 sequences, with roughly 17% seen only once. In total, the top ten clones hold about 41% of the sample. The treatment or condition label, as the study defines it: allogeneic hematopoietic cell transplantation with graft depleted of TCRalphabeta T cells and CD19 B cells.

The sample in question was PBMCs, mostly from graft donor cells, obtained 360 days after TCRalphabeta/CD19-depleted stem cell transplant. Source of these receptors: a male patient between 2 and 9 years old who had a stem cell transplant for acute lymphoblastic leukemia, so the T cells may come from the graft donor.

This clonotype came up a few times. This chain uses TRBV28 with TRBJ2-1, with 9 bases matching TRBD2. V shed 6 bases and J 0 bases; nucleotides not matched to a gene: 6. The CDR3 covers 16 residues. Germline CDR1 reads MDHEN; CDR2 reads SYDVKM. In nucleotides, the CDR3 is TGTGCCAGCAGCTTTAAGACTAGCGGCTCCTACAATGAGCAGTTCTTC. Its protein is CASSFKTSGSYNEQFF.

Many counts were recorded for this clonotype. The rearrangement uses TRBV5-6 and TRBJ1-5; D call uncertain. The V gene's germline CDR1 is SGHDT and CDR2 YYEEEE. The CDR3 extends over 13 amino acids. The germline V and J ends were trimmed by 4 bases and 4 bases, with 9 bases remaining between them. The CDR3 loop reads CASSIGVNQPQHF. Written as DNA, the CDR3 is TGTGCCAGCAGCATCGGGGTAAATCAGCCCCAGCATTTT.

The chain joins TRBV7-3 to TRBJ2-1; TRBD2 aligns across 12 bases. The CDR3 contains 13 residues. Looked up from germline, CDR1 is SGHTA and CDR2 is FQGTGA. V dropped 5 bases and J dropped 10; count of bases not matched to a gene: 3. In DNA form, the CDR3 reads TGTGCCAGCAGCGCCGGACTAGCGGGAGAGCAGTTCTTC. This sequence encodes CASSAGLAGEQFF.

The CDR3 coding sequence is TGCGCCAGCAGCCAAGTAGGCAGTGTTTCCTACGAGCAGTACTTC. This translates into CASSQVGSVSYEQYF. This sequence joins TRBV4-1 and TRBJ2-7; D unresolved. Trimming removed 1 base from V and 1 base from J, with 11 bases in between. The CDR3 loop spans 15 amino acids. In germline, CDR1 is MGHRA, CDR2 YSYEKL.

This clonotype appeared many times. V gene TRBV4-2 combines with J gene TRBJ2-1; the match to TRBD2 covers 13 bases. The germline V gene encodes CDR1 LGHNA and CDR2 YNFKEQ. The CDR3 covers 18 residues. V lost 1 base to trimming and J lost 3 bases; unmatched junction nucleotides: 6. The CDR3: CASSQATGLAGDYNEQFF. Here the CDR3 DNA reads TGTGCCAGCAGCCAAGCAACAGGACTAGCGGGAGACTACAATGAGCAGTTCTTC.

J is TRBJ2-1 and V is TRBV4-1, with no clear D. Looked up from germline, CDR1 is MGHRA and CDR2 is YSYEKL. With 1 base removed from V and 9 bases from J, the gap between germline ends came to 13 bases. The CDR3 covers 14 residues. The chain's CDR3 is CASSQVRKEAEQFF. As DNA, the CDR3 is TGCGCCAGCAGCCAAGTACGGAAAGAAGCTGAGCAGTTCTTC.

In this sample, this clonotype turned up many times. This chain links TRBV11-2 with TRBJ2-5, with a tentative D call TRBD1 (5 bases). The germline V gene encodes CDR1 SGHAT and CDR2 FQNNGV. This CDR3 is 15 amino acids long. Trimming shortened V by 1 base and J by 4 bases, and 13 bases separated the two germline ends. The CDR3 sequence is CASSLGTQQGETQYF. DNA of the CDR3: TGTGCCAGCAGCTTAGGAACCCAGCAGGGAGAGACCCAGTACTTC.

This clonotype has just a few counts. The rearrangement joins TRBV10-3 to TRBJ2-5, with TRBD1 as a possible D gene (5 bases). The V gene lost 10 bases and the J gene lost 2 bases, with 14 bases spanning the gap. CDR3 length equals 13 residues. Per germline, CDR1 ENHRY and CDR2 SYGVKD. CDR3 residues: CATSGIGQETQYF. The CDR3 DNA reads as TGTGCCACCTCAGGGATAGGACAAGAGACCCAGTACTTC.

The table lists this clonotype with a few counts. CDR3 sequence (DNA): TGTGCCACCCTGACTAGATACGAGCAGTACTTC. Translated: CATLTRYEQYF. This chain links TRBV28 with TRBJ2-7, with a possible D match to TRBD2 (6 bases). This CDR3 has 11 amino acids. Trimming took 10 bases from V and 4 from J, leaving 11 bases between them. The V gene's germline CDR1 is MDHEN and CDR2 SYDVKM.

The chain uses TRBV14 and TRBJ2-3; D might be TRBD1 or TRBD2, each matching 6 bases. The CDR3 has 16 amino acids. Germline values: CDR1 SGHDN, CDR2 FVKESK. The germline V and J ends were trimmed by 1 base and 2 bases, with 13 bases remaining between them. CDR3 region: CASSQVAGHFTDTQYF. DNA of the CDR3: TGTGCCAGCAGCCAAGTTGCGGGACACTTCACAGATACGCAGTATTTT.

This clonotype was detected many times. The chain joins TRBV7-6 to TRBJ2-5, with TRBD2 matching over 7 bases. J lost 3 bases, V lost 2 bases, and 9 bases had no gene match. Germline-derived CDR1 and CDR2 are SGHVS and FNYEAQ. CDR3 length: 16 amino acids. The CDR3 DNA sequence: TGTGCCAGCAGCTTATTTCCACGGGCGGGAGAAGAGACCCAGTACTTC. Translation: CASSLFPRAGEETQYF.

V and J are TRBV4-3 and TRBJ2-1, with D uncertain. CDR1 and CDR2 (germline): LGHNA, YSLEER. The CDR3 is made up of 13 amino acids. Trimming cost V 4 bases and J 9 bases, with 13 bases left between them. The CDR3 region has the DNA TGCGCCAGCAGCCTTAATCCGACTCTTGAGCAGTTCTTC. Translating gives CASSLNPTLEQFF.

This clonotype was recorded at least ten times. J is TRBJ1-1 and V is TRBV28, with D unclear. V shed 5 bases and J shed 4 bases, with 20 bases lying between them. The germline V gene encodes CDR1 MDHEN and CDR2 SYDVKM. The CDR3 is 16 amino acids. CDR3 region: CASSRFKGGRSTEAFF. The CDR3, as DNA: TGTGCCAGCAGTCGATTCAAGGGCGGTCGGAGCACTGAAGCTTTCTTT.

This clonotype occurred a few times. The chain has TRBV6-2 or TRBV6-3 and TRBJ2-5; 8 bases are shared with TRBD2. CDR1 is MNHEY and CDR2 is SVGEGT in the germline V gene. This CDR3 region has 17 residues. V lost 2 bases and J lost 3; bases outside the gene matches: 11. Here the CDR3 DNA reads TGTGCCAGCAGTTACGGGACTAGTAGGGGGATCGAAGAGACCCAGTACTTC. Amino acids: CASSYGTSRGIEETQYF.

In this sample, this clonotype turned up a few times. CDR3 coding DNA: TGCGCCAGCAGCTTGGATGGTCTAGCGTCAAATGAGCAGTTCTTC. This codes for CASSLDGLASNEQFF. This chain links TRBV5-1 with TRBJ2-1; possible D gene TRBD2, 6 bases. The CDR3 runs 15 residues. Germline V CDR1 and CDR2: SGHRS, YFSETQ. The V and J ends lost 0 bases and 7 bases respectively, with 14 bases between them.

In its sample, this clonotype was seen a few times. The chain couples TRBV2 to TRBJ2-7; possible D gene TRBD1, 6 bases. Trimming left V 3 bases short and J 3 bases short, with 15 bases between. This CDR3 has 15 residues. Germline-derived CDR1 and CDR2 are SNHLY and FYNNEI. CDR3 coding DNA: TGTGCCAGCAGTGACCAACAGGGAGTTGTCTACGAGCAGTACTTC. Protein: CASSDQQGVVYEQYF.

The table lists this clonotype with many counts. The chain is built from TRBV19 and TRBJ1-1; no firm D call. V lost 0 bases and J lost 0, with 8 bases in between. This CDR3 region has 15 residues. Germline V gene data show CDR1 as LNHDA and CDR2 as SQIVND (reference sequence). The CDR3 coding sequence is TGTGCCAGTAGTATAGACCCGGGCATGAACACTGAAGCTTTCTTT. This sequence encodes CASSIDPGMNTEAFF.

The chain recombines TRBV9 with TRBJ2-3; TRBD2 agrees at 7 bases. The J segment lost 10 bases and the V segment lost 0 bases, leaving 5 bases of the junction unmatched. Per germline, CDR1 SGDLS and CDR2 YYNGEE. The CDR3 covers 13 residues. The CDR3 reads CASSVGGGTSQYF. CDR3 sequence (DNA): TGTGCCAGCAGCGTAGGGGGGGGGACTTCGCAGTATTTT.

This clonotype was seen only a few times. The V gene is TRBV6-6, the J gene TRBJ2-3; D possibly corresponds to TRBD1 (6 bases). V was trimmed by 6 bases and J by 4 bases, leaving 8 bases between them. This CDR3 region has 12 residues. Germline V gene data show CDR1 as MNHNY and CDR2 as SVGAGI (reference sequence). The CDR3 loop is CASRTGSDTQYF. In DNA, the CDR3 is TGTGCCAGCAGGACAGGCTCAGATACGCAGTATTTT.

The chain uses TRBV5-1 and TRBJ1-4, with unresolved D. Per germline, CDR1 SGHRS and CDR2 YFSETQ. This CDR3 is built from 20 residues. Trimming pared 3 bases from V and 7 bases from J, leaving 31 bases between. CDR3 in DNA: TGCGCCAGCAGCTCCTCAAAGACCGGGCCCCGGGCGGGGTTTAGTGAAAAACTGTTTTTT. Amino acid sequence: CASSSSKTGPRAGFSEKLFF.

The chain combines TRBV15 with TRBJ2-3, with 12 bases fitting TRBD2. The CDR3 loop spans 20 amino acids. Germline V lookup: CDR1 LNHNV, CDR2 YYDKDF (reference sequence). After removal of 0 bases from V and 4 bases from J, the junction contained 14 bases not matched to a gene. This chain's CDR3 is CATSRDLGKRLAGGADTQYF. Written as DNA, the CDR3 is TGTGCCACCAGCAGAGATCTGGGGAAAAGGCTAGCGGGAGGGGCAGATACGCAGTATTTT.

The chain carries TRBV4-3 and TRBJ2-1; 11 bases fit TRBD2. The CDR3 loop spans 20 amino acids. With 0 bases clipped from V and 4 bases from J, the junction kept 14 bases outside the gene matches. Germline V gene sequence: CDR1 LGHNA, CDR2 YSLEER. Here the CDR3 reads CASSQESVAGGVTGYNEQFF. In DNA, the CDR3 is TGCGCCAGCAGCCAAGAGTCGGTAGCGGGAGGGGTGACGGGATACAATGAGCAGTTCTTC.

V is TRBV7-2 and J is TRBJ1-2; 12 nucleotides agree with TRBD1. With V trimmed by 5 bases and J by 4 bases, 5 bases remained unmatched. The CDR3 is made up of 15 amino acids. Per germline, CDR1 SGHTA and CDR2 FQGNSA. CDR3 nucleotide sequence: TGTGCCAGCAGCCAAAGGGACAGGGGGCTCTATGGCTACACCTTC. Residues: CASSQRDRGLYGYTF.

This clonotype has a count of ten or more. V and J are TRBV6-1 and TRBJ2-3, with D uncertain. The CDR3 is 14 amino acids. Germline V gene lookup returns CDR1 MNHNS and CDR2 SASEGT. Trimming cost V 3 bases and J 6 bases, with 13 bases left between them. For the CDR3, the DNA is TGTGCCAGCAGTGAGTGGCTAAAAGGGGATACGCAGTATTTT. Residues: CASSEWLKGDTQYF.

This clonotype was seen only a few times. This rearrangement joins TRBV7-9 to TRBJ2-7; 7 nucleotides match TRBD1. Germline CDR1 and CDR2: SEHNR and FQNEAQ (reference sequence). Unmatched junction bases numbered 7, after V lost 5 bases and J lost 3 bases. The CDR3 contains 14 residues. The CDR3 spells CASSPNRDSYEQYF. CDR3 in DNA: TGTGCCAGCAGCCCGAACCGGGACAGCTACGAGCAGTACTTC.

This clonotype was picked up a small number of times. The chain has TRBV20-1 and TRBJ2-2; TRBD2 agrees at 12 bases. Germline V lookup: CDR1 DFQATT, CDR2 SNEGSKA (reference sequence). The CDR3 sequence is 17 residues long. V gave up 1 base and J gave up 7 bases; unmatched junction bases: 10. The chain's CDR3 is CSARVPSGRARDGELFF. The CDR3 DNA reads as TGCAGTGCTAGAGTACCTAGCGGGAGGGCCAGGGACGGGGAGCTGTTTTTT.

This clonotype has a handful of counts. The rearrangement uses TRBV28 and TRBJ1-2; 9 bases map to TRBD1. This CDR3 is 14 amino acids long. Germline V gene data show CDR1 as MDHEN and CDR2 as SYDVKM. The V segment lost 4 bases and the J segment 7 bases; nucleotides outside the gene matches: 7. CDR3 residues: CASSSHRGRIGYTF. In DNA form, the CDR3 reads TGTGCCAGCAGTTCTCACAGGGGGCGGATTGGCTACACCTTC.

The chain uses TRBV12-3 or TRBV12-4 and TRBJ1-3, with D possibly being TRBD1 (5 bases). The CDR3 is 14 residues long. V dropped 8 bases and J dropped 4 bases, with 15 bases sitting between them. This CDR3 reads CASLGRARGNTIYF. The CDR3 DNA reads TGTGCCAGCCTCGGCAGGGCCCGCGGAAACACCATATATTTT.